Listed below are T cell receptor beta chains from one sample, sequenced in a study of blood T cell repertoires in COVID-19. Clones were read by immunoSEQ multiplex PCR, and TCRdb kept only the in-frame ones, dropping some. The repertoire includes hundreds of thousands of clones, around four fifths of them detected once, and 15% to 20% sits in the top ten. The material sequenced was peripheral blood. These receptors were collected from a woman aged 80 or older with active or convalescent COVID-19. The CDR3 runs from the conserved cysteine through the conserved F or W. D genes are given only for firm matches. The size entry is marked missing in some rows and otherwise reads once, few, many or a size class.

cdr3_nt: TGTGCCAGCAGCCAAGGCTCCGGGAAGGGGGCTGAAGCTTTCTTT
cdr3_aa: CASSQGSGKGAEAFF
clone_size: -
j_call: TRBJ1-1
v_call: TRBV3-1/TRBV3-2
cdr3_length: 15
d_call: -

cdr3_nt: TGTGCCAGCAGCGACAGCATCTCCTACGAGCAGTACTTC
cdr3_aa: CASSDSISYEQYF
clone_size: -
j_call: TRBJ2-7
v_call: TRBV7-2
cdr3_length: 13
d_call: -

cdr3_nt: TGTGCCAGCTCACCTCTAGGGGCTCCGGTGAACACTGAAGCTTTCTTT
cdr3_aa: CASSPLGAPVNTEAFF
clone_size: -
j_call: TRBJ1-1
v_call: TRBV18
cdr3_length: 16
d_call: -

cdr3_nt: TGTGCCTGGAGTGGACTAGCGGAGGTTGAGACCCAGTACTTC
cdr3_aa: CAWSGLAEVETQYF
clone_size: -
j_call: TRBJ2-5
v_call: TRBV30
cdr3_length: 14
d_call: TRBD2

cdr3_nt: TGTGCCAGCAGCTCACAAGGACTAGCGGCGGGTGTCGAGCAGTACTTC
cdr3_aa: CASSSQGLAAGVEQYF
clone_size: -
j_call: TRBJ2-7
v_call: TRBV7-3
cdr3_length: 16
d_call: TRBD2

cdr3_nt: TGTGCCAGCAGAGAGACAGTCTCTGGAAACACCATATATTTT
cdr3_aa: CASRETVSGNTIYF
clone_size: -
j_call: TRBJ1-3
v_call: TRBV6-6
cdr3_length: 14
d_call: -

cdr3_nt: TGTGCCAGCAGCCCACAGGGATCGTCCTATAATTCACCCCTCCACTTT
cdr3_aa: CASSPQGSSYNSPLHF
clone_size: -
j_call: TRBJ1-6
v_call: TRBV7-2
cdr3_length: 16
d_call: -

cdr3_nt: TGTGCCAGCAGCTTAGACGGGGGTTCACCCCTCCACTTT
cdr3_aa: CASSLDGGSPLHF
clone_size: -
j_call: TRBJ1-6
v_call: TRBV11-3
cdr3_length: 13
d_call: -

cdr3_nt: TGTGCCAGTAGTATATCGGGCGGGGGGCCGAACACCGGGGAGCTGTTTTTT
cdr3_aa: CASSISGGGPNTGELFF
clone_size: -
j_call: TRBJ2-2
v_call: TRBV19
cdr3_length: 17
d_call: TRBD2

cdr3_nt: TGTGCCTTTTCGGTCCGGCAGGGGAATTTTGGAGATTCACCCCTCCACTTT
cdr3_aa: CAFSVRQGNFGDSPLHF
clone_size: -
j_call: TRBJ1-6
v_call: TRBV30
cdr3_length: 17
d_call: -

cdr3_nt: TGTGCCAGCAGCCTTTCCGACACGGTCTACACCTTC
cdr3_aa: CASSLSDTVYTF
clone_size: -
j_call: TRBJ1-2
v_call: TRBV7-9
cdr3_length: 12
d_call: -

cdr3_nt: TGTGCCAGCAGCGTCCCCGGGTCCTATGAGCAGTTCTTC
cdr3_aa: CASSVPGSYEQFF
clone_size: -
j_call: TRBJ2-1
v_call: TRBV9
cdr3_length: 13
d_call: -

cdr3_nt: TGTGCCAGCAGCTCAAAACAGGGGCAAGAGACCCAGTACTTC
cdr3_aa: CASSSKQGQETQYF
clone_size: -
j_call: TRBJ2-5
v_call: TRBV5-4
cdr3_length: 14
d_call: TRBD1

cdr3_nt: TGTGCCAGCAGCATGAAAGACGGGGTACTTAACTATGGCTACACCTTC
cdr3_aa: CASSMKDGVLNYGYTF
clone_size: once
j_call: TRBJ1-2
v_call: TRBV5-4
cdr3_length: 16
d_call: -

cdr3_nt: TGTGCCAGTAGCCCTTCGGGAGCAACTAATGAAAAACTGTTTTTT
cdr3_aa: CASSPSGATNEKLFF
clone_size: few
j_call: TRBJ1-4
v_call: TRBV19
cdr3_length: 15
d_call: -

cdr3_nt: TGTGCCAGCAAAAAGGGGGGGCTAGGCAATCAGCCCCAGCATTTT
cdr3_aa: CASKKGGLGNQPQHF
clone_size: few
j_call: TRBJ1-5
v_call: TRBV6-5
cdr3_length: 15
d_call: -

cdr3_nt: TGTGCCAGCAGCCCCTGGGGGGGGTACAATTCACCCCTCCACTTT
cdr3_aa: CASSPWGGYNSPLHF
clone_size: -
j_call: TRBJ1-6
v_call: TRBV14
cdr3_length: 15
d_call: -

cdr3_nt: TGCGCCAGCAGCTTAGGGTACCGGGACTACGAGCAGTACTTC
cdr3_aa: CASSLGYRDYEQYF
clone_size: -
j_call: TRBJ2-7
v_call: TRBV5-1
cdr3_length: 14
d_call: -

cdr3_nt: TGTGCCAGCAGCGTCCAAAACTCTGGAAACACCATATATTTT
cdr3_aa: CASSVQNSGNTIYF
clone_size: -
j_call: TRBJ1-3
v_call: TRBV11-2
cdr3_length: 14
d_call: -

cdr3_nt: TGTGCCAGCAGTTACGCGGGACAGGGAACTGAAGCTTTCTTT
cdr3_aa: CASSYAGQGTEAFF
clone_size: -
j_call: TRBJ1-1
v_call: TRBV6-5
cdr3_length: 14
d_call: TRBD1

cdr3_nt: TGTGCCAGCAGCTTTAATGTGAGGTCAGATACGCAGTATTTT
cdr3_aa: CASSFNVRSDTQYF
clone_size: once
j_call: TRBJ2-3
v_call: TRBV11-2
cdr3_length: 14
d_call: -

cdr3_nt: TGTGCCAGCAGCCCCCGGGACAGGGGCAATCAGCCCCAGCATTTT
cdr3_aa: CASSPRDRGNQPQHF
clone_size: -
j_call: TRBJ1-5
v_call: TRBV28
cdr3_length: 15
d_call: TRBD1

cdr3_nt: TGTGCCAGCAGCTTGGTGGGAGGGCCCACCGGGGAGCTGTTTTTT
cdr3_aa: CASSLVGGPTGELFF
clone_size: -
j_call: TRBJ2-2
v_call: TRBV11-2
cdr3_length: 15
d_call: TRBD2

cdr3_nt: TGTGCCAGCTCACCATCTCTCGGGACAGGGATTGGCAATCAGCCCCAGCATTTT
cdr3_aa: CASSPSLGTGIGNQPQHF
clone_size: -
j_call: TRBJ1-5
v_call: TRBV18
cdr3_length: 18
d_call: TRBD1

cdr3_nt: TGTGCCACACAGGGGGCGCGGACAGATACGCAGTATTTT
cdr3_aa: CATQGARTDTQYF
clone_size: -
j_call: TRBJ2-3
v_call: TRBV24-1
cdr3_length: 13
d_call: TRBD1

cdr3_nt: TGCGCCAGCAGCGTTGGGACAGGGGGTAATGAAAAACTGTTTTTT
cdr3_aa: CASSVGTGGNEKLFF
clone_size: -
j_call: TRBJ1-4
v_call: TRBV5-1
cdr3_length: 15
d_call: TRBD1

cdr3_nt: TGTGCCAGCAGCCCAGGACAGGGTCTTGTGCCAGACTATGGCTACACCTTC
cdr3_aa: CASSPGQGLVPDYGYTF
clone_size: -
j_call: TRBJ1-2
v_call: TRBV5-4
cdr3_length: 17
d_call: TRBD1

cdr3_nt: TGTGCCAGCAGCTTAGACGGCAGGGGTTCCTACAATGAGCAGTTCTTC
cdr3_aa: CASSLDGRGSYNEQFF
clone_size: -
j_call: TRBJ2-1
v_call: TRBV7-2
cdr3_length: 16
d_call: -

cdr3_nt: TGTGCCAGCCGAGTTCGAGAGGGTAATCAGCCCCAGCATTTT
cdr3_aa: CASRVREGNQPQHF
clone_size: -
j_call: TRBJ1-5
v_call: TRBV28
cdr3_length: 14
d_call: -

cdr3_nt: TGTGCCAGCAGCTTGGGACAGGGCGGCTATGGCTACACCTTC
cdr3_aa: CASSLGQGGYGYTF
clone_size: -
j_call: TRBJ1-2
v_call: TRBV11-3
cdr3_length: 14
d_call: TRBD1